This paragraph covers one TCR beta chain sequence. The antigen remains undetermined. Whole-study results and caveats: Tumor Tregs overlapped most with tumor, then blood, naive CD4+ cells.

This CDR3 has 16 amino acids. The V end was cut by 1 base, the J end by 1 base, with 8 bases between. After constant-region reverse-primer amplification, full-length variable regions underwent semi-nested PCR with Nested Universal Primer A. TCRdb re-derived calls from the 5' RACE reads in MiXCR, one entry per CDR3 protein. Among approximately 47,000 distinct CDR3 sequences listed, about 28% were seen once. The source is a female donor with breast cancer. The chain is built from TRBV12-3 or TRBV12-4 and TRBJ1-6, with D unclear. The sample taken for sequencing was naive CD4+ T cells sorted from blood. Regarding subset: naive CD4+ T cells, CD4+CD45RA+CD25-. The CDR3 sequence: CASSLGSWSYNSPLHF. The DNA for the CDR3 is TGTGCCAGCAGTTTAGGTAGCTGGTCCTATAATTCACCCCTCCACTTT.